This TCR beta chain is from a study of response to subunit inactivated influenza vaccine. TCRdb used MiXCR to reprocess the RT-PCR reads, holding one entry per CDR3 protein. This sample has about 170,000 distinct CDR3 sequences; about 12% occur once, and the top ten carry approximately 32%. Germline CDR1 reads LNHNV; CDR2 reads YYDKDF (reference sequence). The CDR3 contains 13 residues. This sample also belongs to another study, concerning T cells expressing NK-cell markers. Per that study: UMIs were included in TCR beta cDNA generated by 5'RACE template switching. Serological testing identified seven of the eight sequenced donors as HCMV-seropositive and one as seronegative.

The TCR originated in a man aged 50-59 years who received an inactivated influenza vaccine. The chain couples TRBV15 to TRBJ2-3; TRBD1 or TRBD2 may be the D gene (5 bases each). The specimen was CD8+ T cells sorted from PBMCs, collected about 13 days after vaccination. CDR3 DNA: TGTGCTTCCGCGAGGGGTAGCACAGATACGCAGTATTTT. The encoded protein is CASARGSTDTQYF. Full variable domain (outside the CDR3, taken from reference TRBV15 and TRBJ2-3): DAMVIQNPRYQVTQFGKPVTLSCSQTLNHNVMYWYQQKSSQAPKLLFHYYDKDFNNEADTPDNFQSRRPNTSFCFLDIRSPGLGDTAMYLCASARGSTDTQYFGPGTRLTVL.